This TCR beta chain was retrieved from a study of graft-versus-host responses after intestinal transplantation. Looking at the study overall: Recipients had multivisceral, liver-intestinal, or isolated intestinal transplants. Recipients were all induced with anti-thymocyte globulin, then given tacrolimus and steroids for around three years.

V gave up 4 bases and J gave up 0 bases, with 7 bases separating them. The CDR3 loop spans 13 amino acids. Germline CDR1 is SGHTA and CDR2 is FQGNSA. The method was immunoSEQ multiplex PCR; TCRdb's version includes in-frame clones alone and lacks a portion of them. The sample records approximately 16,000 clones, 80% to 90% being singletons. Specimen: PBMCs, collected roughly 110 days after intestinal transplant. The J gene is TRBJ2-7, the V gene TRBV7-2; D call uncertain. The TCR sequence derives from a human patient who received an intestinal transplant, so some T cells may come from the graft donor. In DNA form, the CDR3 reads TGTGCCAGCAGCTGGGTTCACTCCTACGAGCAGTACTTC. It encodes CASSWVHSYEQYF.